A selection of T cell receptor beta chains follows, all from one sample in a study of T cell responses to AZD1222 COVID-19 vaccine. Profiled with immunoSEQ multiplex PCR; TCRdb holds only in-frame clones, not every one. This repertoire shows 100,000 to 150,000 clones, about nine tenths found once; its top ten account for about 1.1%. The sample in question was peripheral blood, obtained on day 0 of AZD1222 vaccination. These receptors were obtained from an adult in good health. Both conserved end residues are part of each CDR3. D genes are given only for firm matches. Expanded clones get a size class; other rows say once, few or many, or leave the size out.

clone size: .
V gene: TRBV6-5
J gene: TRBJ2-3
D gene: TRBD2
CDR3 length: 15
CDR3 protein: CASSFSGTSTDTQYF
CDR3 DNA: TGTGCCAGCAGTTTTAGCGGGACTAGCACAGATACGCAGTATTTT

clone size: .
V gene: TRBV7-5
J gene: TRBJ2-5
D gene: .
CDR3 length: 14
CDR3 protein: CARSPRPTEETQYF
CDR3 DNA: TGTGCCAGAAGCCCCCGACCGACTGAAGAGACCCAGTACTTC

clone size: .
V gene: TRBV28
J gene: TRBJ1-6
D gene: .
CDR3 length: 17
CDR3 protein: CASSPPWQVPRGSPLHF
CDR3 DNA: TGTGCCAGCAGCCCTCCGTGGCAGGTCCCAAGGGGTTCACCCCTCCACTTT

clone size: .
V gene: TRBV2
J gene: TRBJ2-2
D gene: .
CDR3 length: 12
CDR3 protein: CAGGPNTGELFF
CDR3 DNA: TGTGCGGGGGGGCCGAACACCGGGGAGCTGTTTTTT

clone size: .
V gene: TRBV18
J gene: TRBJ1-1
D gene: .
CDR3 length: 14
CDR3 protein: CASHLRGLNTEAFF
CDR3 DNA: TGTGCCAGCCATCTCAGGGGCTTGAACACTGAAGCTTTCTTT

clone size: .
V gene: TRBV27
J gene: TRBJ1-1
D gene: .
CDR3 length: 15
CDR3 protein: CASGPREGRGTEAFF
CDR3 DNA: TGTGCCAGCGGCCCTCGGGAGGGGCGTGGGACTGAAGCTTTCTTT

clone size: .
V gene: TRBV7-9
J gene: TRBJ2-7
D gene: .
CDR3 length: 12
CDR3 protein: CASSRWGYEQYF
CDR3 DNA: TGTGCCAGCAGTAGGTGGGGTTACGAGCAGTACTTC

clone size: .
V gene: TRBV4-1
J gene: TRBJ2-5
D gene: .
CDR3 length: 14
CDR3 protein: CASSQDSAGGTQYF
CDR3 DNA: TGCGCCAGCAGCCAAGATTCTGCCGGGGGGACCCAGTACTTC

clone size: .
V gene: TRBV5-1
J gene: TRBJ2-2
D gene: .
CDR3 length: 16
CDR3 protein: CASSLARAANTGELFF
CDR3 DNA: TGCGCCAGCAGCTTGGCCAGGGCGGCGAACACCGGGGAGCTGTTTTTT

clone size: .
V gene: TRBV5-8
J gene: TRBJ1-5
D gene: .
CDR3 length: 12
CDR3 protein: CASSFKGQPQHF
CDR3 DNA: TGTGCCAGCAGCTTCAAAGGGCAGCCCCAGCATTTT

clone size: .
V gene: TRBV6-1
J gene: TRBJ2-4
D gene: .
CDR3 length: 15
CDR3 protein: CASSDPGGAKNIQYF
CDR3 DNA: TGTGCCAGCAGTGATCCAGGGGGGGCCAAAAACATTCAGTACTTC

clone size: .
V gene: TRBV25-1
J gene: TRBJ1-2
D gene: TRBD1
CDR3 length: 14
CDR3 protein: CASSEWTGGYGYTF
CDR3 DNA: TGTGCCAGCAGTGAATGGACAGGCGGCTATGGCTACACCTTC

clone size: once
V gene: TRBV19
J gene: TRBJ1-1
D gene: .
CDR3 length: 15
CDR3 protein: CASSKTHAGDTEAFF
CDR3 DNA: TGTGCCAGTAGCAAAACTCACGCGGGGGATACTGAAGCTTTCTTT

clone size: .
V gene: TRBV7-8
J gene: TRBJ2-7
D gene: .
CDR3 length: 14
CDR3 protein: CASSLGLWDNEQYF
CDR3 DNA: TGTGCCAGCAGCTTAGGGTTGTGGGACAACGAGCAGTACTTC

clone size: .
V gene: TRBV7-2
J gene: TRBJ1-4
D gene: .
CDR3 length: 15
CDR3 protein: CASSAPGRTNEKLFF
CDR3 DNA: TGTGCCAGCAGCGCCCCAGGGAGGACTAATGAAAAACTGTTTTTT

clone size: .
V gene: TRBV12-3/TRBV12-4
J gene: TRBJ1-2
D gene: .
CDR3 length: 13
CDR3 protein: CATTKGANYGYTF
CDR3 DNA: TGTGCCACTACGAAGGGGGCTAACTATGGCTACACCTTC

clone size: .
V gene: TRBV5-1
J gene: TRBJ2-1
D gene: TRBD2
CDR3 length: 15
CDR3 protein: CASSLELAGGNEQFF
CDR3 DNA: TGCGCCAGCAGCTTGGAACTAGCGGGAGGCAATGAGCAGTTCTTC

clone size: .
V gene: TRBV6-5
J gene: TRBJ1-1
D gene: .
CDR3 length: 13
CDR3 protein: CASNTLRDTEAFF
CDR3 DNA: TGTGCCAGCAATACCCTAAGGGACACTGAAGCTTTCTTT

clone size: .
V gene: TRBV7-2
J gene: TRBJ2-2
D gene: .
CDR3 length: 15
CDR3 protein: CASSPAGTLTGELFF
CDR3 DNA: TGTGCCAGCAGCCCGGCGGGCACCCTCACCGGGGAGCTGTTTTTT

clone size: .
V gene: TRBV9
J gene: TRBJ2-1
D gene: TRBD2
CDR3 length: 14
CDR3 protein: CASSVDSGYNEQFF
CDR3 DNA: TGTGCCAGCAGCGTAGATAGCGGGTACAATGAGCAGTTCTTC

clone size: .
V gene: TRBV27
J gene: TRBJ2-1
D gene: TRBD1
CDR3 length: 12
CDR3 protein: CASSWTGNEQFF
CDR3 DNA: TGTGCCAGCAGTTGGACAGGGAATGAGCAGTTCTTC

clone size: .
V gene: TRBV28
J gene: TRBJ1-2
D gene: .
CDR3 length: 10
CDR3 protein: CASSRYGYTF
CDR3 DNA: TGTGCCAGCAGTCGATATGGCTACACCTTC

clone size: .
V gene: TRBV4-1
J gene: TRBJ1-2
D gene: TRBD1
CDR3 length: 15
CDR3 protein: CASSPGTGAGYGYTF
CDR3 DNA: TGCGCCAGCAGCCCTGGGACAGGGGCAGGCTATGGCTACACCTTC

clone size: .
V gene: TRBV9
J gene: TRBJ1-2
D gene: .
CDR3 length: 15
CDR3 protein: CASSATFDSNYGYTF
CDR3 DNA: TGTGCCAGCAGCGCAACATTCGACAGTAACTATGGCTACACCTTC

clone size: .
V gene: TRBV30
J gene: TRBJ1-6
D gene: .
CDR3 length: 15
CDR3 protein: CAWTNYGTANSPLHF
CDR3 DNA: TGTGCCTGGACCAACTACGGGACGGCCAATTCACCCCTCCACTTT

clone size: .
V gene: TRBV5-1
J gene: TRBJ2-2
D gene: .
CDR3 length: 16
CDR3 protein: CASSLGAARNTGELFF
CDR3 DNA: TGCGCCAGCAGCTTGGGGGCAGCGAGAAACACCGGGGAGCTGTTTTTT

clone size: .
V gene: TRBV5-1
J gene: TRBJ2-7
D gene: .
CDR3 length: 14
CDR3 protein: CASTSPGSSYEQYF
CDR3 DNA: TGCGCCAGCACATCACCAGGGAGCTCCTACGAGCAGTACTTC

clone size: once
V gene: TRBV13
J gene: TRBJ1-1
D gene: TRBD1
CDR3 length: 12
CDR3 protein: CASSPRGVVAFF
CDR3 DNA: TGTGCCAGCAGCCCCAGGGGGGTAGTAGCTTTCTTT

clone size: .
V gene: TRBV6-5
J gene: TRBJ1-4
D gene: .
CDR3 length: 15
CDR3 protein: CASSRGQPLQEKLFF
CDR3 DNA: TGTGCCAGCAGCAGGGGCCAACCCCTACAGGAAAAACTGTTTTTT

clone size: .
V gene: TRBV6-5
J gene: TRBJ1-1
D gene: TRBD1
CDR3 length: 14
CDR3 protein: CASRAGQANTEAFF
CDR3 DNA: TGTGCCAGCAGAGCCGGACAGGCGAACACTGAAGCTTTCTTT

clone size: .
V gene: TRBV21-1
J gene: TRBJ1-4
D gene: .
CDR3 length: 20
CDR3 protein: CASSKGTDRVNFATNEKLFF
CDR3 DNA: TGTGCCAGCAGCAAAGGGACCGACAGGGTCAATTTTGCAACTAATGAAAAACTGTTTTTT

clone size: .
V gene: TRBV6-5
J gene: TRBJ2-5
D gene: .
CDR3 length: 13
CDR3 protein: CASSFSPGETQYF
CDR3 DNA: TGTGCCAGCAGTTTCTCCCCGGGGGAGACCCAGTACTTC

clone size: .
V gene: TRBV4-2
J gene: TRBJ2-2
D gene: TRBD2
CDR3 length: 17
CDR3 protein: CASSPSGGSGIAGELFF
CDR3 DNA: TGTGCCAGCAGCCCAAGCGGGGGGTCGGGAATCGCCGGGGAGCTGTTTTTT

clone size: .
V gene: TRBV4-1
J gene: TRBJ1-5
D gene: TRBD1
CDR3 length: 15
CDR3 protein: CASSQVTGGVQPQHF
CDR3 DNA: TGCGCCAGCAGCCAAGTAACAGGGGGTGTGCAGCCCCAGCATTTT

clone size: .
V gene: TRBV7-9
J gene: TRBJ2-1
D gene: .
CDR3 length: 17
CDR3 protein: CASSPSLGPWTYNEQFF
CDR3 DNA: TGTGCCAGCAGCCCGTCCCTTGGTCCCTGGACTTACAATGAGCAGTTCTTC

clone size: once
V gene: TRBV3-1/TRBV3-2
J gene: TRBJ2-7
D gene: .
CDR3 length: 13
CDR3 protein: CASSQGGIYEQYF
CDR3 DNA: TGTGCCAGCAGCCAAGGTGGGATTTACGAGCAGTACTTC

clone size: .
V gene: TRBV3-1/TRBV3-2
J gene: TRBJ2-2
D gene: .
CDR3 length: 15
CDR3 protein: CASSQDLASSGELFF
CDR3 DNA: TGTGCCAGCAGCCAAGACCTAGCGTCCTCCGGGGAGCTGTTTTTT

clone size: once
V gene: TRBV19
J gene: TRBJ2-7
D gene: .
CDR3 length: 14
CDR3 protein: CASSIFLGHYEQYF
CDR3 DNA: TGTGCCAGTAGTATTTTTCTCGGACACTACGAGCAGTACTTC

clone size: .
V gene: TRBV24-1
J gene: TRBJ2-6
D gene: .
CDR3 length: 17
CDR3 protein: CATSDSRTRSGANVLTF
CDR3 DNA: TGTGCCACCAGTGATTCCCGGACTCGCTCTGGGGCCAACGTCCTGACTTTC

clone size: .
V gene: TRBV28
J gene: TRBJ2-7
D gene: .
CDR3 length: 14
CDR3 protein: CASNRPGVGDEQYF
CDR3 DNA: TGTGCCAGCAACCGCCCCGGTGTAGGGGACGAGCAGTACTTC

clone size: .
V gene: TRBV5-6
J gene: TRBJ2-7
D gene: .
CDR3 length: 13
CDR3 protein: CASSLVPIYEQYF
CDR3 DNA: TGTGCCAGCAGCTTGGTTCCGATCTACGAGCAGTACTTC

clone size: .
V gene: TRBV14
J gene: TRBJ1-2
D gene: .
CDR3 length: 15
CDR3 protein: CASSRAPGLNYGYTF
CDR3 DNA: TGTGCCAGCAGCCGAGCTCCAGGGCTGAACTATGGCTACACCTTC

clone size: .
V gene: TRBV7-8
J gene: TRBJ1-1
D gene: .
CDR3 length: 12
CDR3 protein: CASGFRGTEAFF
CDR3 DNA: TGTGCCAGCGGCTTTCGGGGCACTGAAGCTTTCTTT

clone size: once
V gene: TRBV10-3
J gene: TRBJ2-7
D gene: TRBD1
CDR3 length: 16
CDR3 protein: CAIAGTGTRGYYEQYF
CDR3 DNA: TGTGCCATCGCCGGGACAGGGACACGGGGATACTACGAGCAGTACTTC

clone size: .
V gene: TRBV7-9
J gene: TRBJ1-1
D gene: .
CDR3 length: 13
CDR3 protein: CASSLYGAHEAFF
CDR3 DNA: TGTGCCAGCAGCTTGTACGGGGCACATGAAGCTTTCTTT

clone size: .
V gene: TRBV18
J gene: TRBJ1-6
D gene: .
CDR3 length: 15
CDR3 protein: CASSPVGQTNSPLHF
CDR3 DNA: TGTGCCAGCTCACCTGTAGGACAGACTAATTCACCCCTCCACTTT

clone size: few
V gene: TRBV4-1
J gene: TRBJ2-5
D gene: .
CDR3 length: 13
CDR3 protein: CASSQRRQETQYF
CDR3 DNA: TGCGCCAGCAGCCAGCGACGGCAAGAGACCCAGTACTTC